A selection of T cell receptor beta chains follows, all from one sample in a study of cytomegalovirus exposure and HLA in healthy donors. Some clones are missing from TCRdb's copy, which holds only in-frame ones; the method was immunoSEQ multiplex PCR. The profile shows 160,000 or so clones, 80% of them singletons. The sequenced sample was PBMCs. The receptors stem from a man under 40 in good health and CMV-seronegative. CDR3s include the opening cysteine and the closing phenylalanine or tryptophan. Each record gives: D gene, clone size, J gene, V gene, CDR3 protein, CDR3 DNA. A D gene is named only where the DNA matches it firmly. Size is stated for part of the rows, as once, few or many counts, or as a class when the clone is expanded.

d_gene: -
abundance: -
j_gene: TRBJ1-5
v_gene: TRBV29-1
CDR3aa: CSVGQFQNQPQHF
CDR3nt: TGCAGCGTTGGGCAGTTTCAAAATCAGCCCCAGCATTTT

d_gene: TRBD2
abundance: once
j_gene: TRBJ2-5
v_gene: TRBV7-8
CDR3aa: CASSLARLAGGRETQYF
CDR3nt: TGTGCCAGCAGCTTAGCGCGGCTAGCGGGGGGCCGGGAGACCCAGTACTTC

d_gene: -
abundance: -
j_gene: TRBJ1-1
v_gene: TRBV11-2
CDR3aa: CASSAGGGPDLNTEAFF
CDR3nt: TGTGCCAGCAGCGCCGGGGGGGGACCCGACCTGAACACTGAAGCTTTCTTT

d_gene: -
abundance: -
j_gene: TRBJ2-5
v_gene: TRBV7-8
CDR3aa: CASSLQSWYQETQYF
CDR3nt: TGTGCCAGCAGCTTACAGTCTTGGTACCAAGAGACCCAGTACTTC

d_gene: -
abundance: few
j_gene: TRBJ1-2
v_gene: TRBV5-1
CDR3aa: CASSLGGQIYGYTF
CDR3nt: TGCGCCAGCAGCTTGGGAGGACAGATTTATGGCTACACCTTC

d_gene: -
abundance: -
j_gene: TRBJ2-7
v_gene: TRBV29-1
CDR3aa: CSVGSGFSREQYF
CDR3nt: TGCAGCGTTGGGTCAGGGTTTTCCCGCGAGCAGTACTTC

d_gene: -
abundance: -
j_gene: TRBJ1-2
v_gene: TRBV28
CDR3aa: CASSFVDVPSAGDGYTF
CDR3nt: TGTGCCAGCAGTTTTGTCGACGTGCCCTCCGCCGGAGATGGCTACACCTTC

d_gene: -
abundance: -
j_gene: TRBJ1-5
v_gene: TRBV28
CDR3aa: CASSSGYSNQPQHF
CDR3nt: TGTGCCAGCAGTTCAGGGTATAGCAATCAGCCCCAGCATTTT

d_gene: TRBD1
abundance: -
j_gene: TRBJ1-2
v_gene: TRBV5-1
CDR3aa: CASSTTQGAGYGYTF
CDR3nt: TGCGCCAGCAGCACAACTCAGGGGGCCGGCTATGGCTACACCTTC

d_gene: -
abundance: -
j_gene: TRBJ2-3
v_gene: TRBV4-1
CDR3aa: CASSLSADTQYF
CDR3nt: TGCGCCAGCAGCCTCTCGGCAGATACGCAGTATTTT

d_gene: TRBD1
abundance: -
j_gene: TRBJ1-5
v_gene: TRBV28
CDR3aa: CASSLVLDRELNQPQHF
CDR3nt: TGTGCCAGCAGTTTGGTCCTCGACAGGGAACTTAATCAGCCCCAGCATTTT

d_gene: -
abundance: -
j_gene: TRBJ2-5
v_gene: TRBV28
CDR3aa: CASSFRGQTQYF
CDR3nt: TGTGCCAGCAGTTTCCGAGGGCAGACCCAGTACTTC

d_gene: -
abundance: -
j_gene: TRBJ1-1
v_gene: TRBV18
CDR3aa: CASSVSRSTEAFF
CDR3nt: TGTGCCAGCTCAGTGTCGAGAAGCACTGAAGCTTTCTTT

d_gene: -
abundance: -
j_gene: TRBJ1-1
v_gene: TRBV6-1
CDR3aa: CASREDPPGGNTEAFF
CDR3nt: TGTGCCAGCAGGGAAGACCCACCCGGAGGGAACACTGAAGCTTTCTTT

d_gene: -
abundance: -
j_gene: TRBJ1-5
v_gene: TRBV19
CDR3aa: CASSLTPDSRYQPQHF
CDR3nt: TGTGCCAGTAGTCTTACCCCCGACAGTCGTTATCAGCCCCAGCATTTT

d_gene: -
abundance: -
j_gene: TRBJ2-7
v_gene: TRBV11-3
CDR3aa: CASSLDLRSEQYF
CDR3nt: TGTGCCAGCAGCTTAGATCTGAGAAGCGAGCAGTACTTC

d_gene: TRBD2
abundance: -
j_gene: TRBJ2-1
v_gene: TRBV27
CDR3aa: CASSPLNPLAGGPIYNEQFF
CDR3nt: TGTGCCAGCAGCCCTCTTAACCCACTAGCGGGGGGGCCGATTTACAATGAGCAGTTCTTC

d_gene: -
abundance: -
j_gene: TRBJ2-7
v_gene: TRBV19
CDR3aa: CASSIDYSYEQYF
CDR3nt: TGTGCCAGTAGTATAGACTACTCCTACGAGCAGTACTTC

d_gene: -
abundance: few
j_gene: TRBJ2-1
v_gene: TRBV5-1
CDR3aa: CASSADADRSYNEQFF
CDR3nt: TGCGCCAGCAGCGCCGATGCAGATCGCTCCTACAATGAGCAGTTCTTC

d_gene: TRBD2
abundance: -
j_gene: TRBJ2-1
v_gene: TRBV5-1
CDR3aa: CASTTSGSPEAYNEQFF
CDR3nt: TGCGCCAGCACTACTAGCGGGAGCCCCGAGGCCTACAATGAGCAGTTCTTC

d_gene: -
abundance: few
j_gene: TRBJ2-3
v_gene: TRBV7-9
CDR3aa: CASSLAQGGDTDTQYF
CDR3nt: TGTGCCAGCAGCTTAGCCCAAGGGGGAGACACAGATACGCAGTATTTT

d_gene: -
abundance: once
j_gene: TRBJ2-3
v_gene: TRBV4-1
CDR3aa: CASSQDGGISTDTQYF
CDR3nt: TGCGCCAGCAGCCAAGATGGCGGGATTAGCACAGATACGCAGTATTTT

d_gene: TRBD1
abundance: -
j_gene: TRBJ1-4
v_gene: TRBV7-9
CDR3aa: CASSTRTGLAEKLFF
CDR3nt: TGTGCCAGCAGCACCAGGACAGGGTTAGCTGAAAAACTGTTTTTT

d_gene: -
abundance: -
j_gene: TRBJ2-3
v_gene: TRBV29-1
CDR3aa: CSVDRGIHTDTQYF
CDR3nt: TGCAGCGTTGACAGGGGCATACACACAGATACGCAGTATTTT

d_gene: -
abundance: -
j_gene: TRBJ2-7
v_gene: TRBV19
CDR3aa: CASTNAYEQYF
CDR3nt: TGTGCCAGTACCAATGCCTACGAGCAGTACTTC

d_gene: TRBD1
abundance: -
j_gene: TRBJ1-5
v_gene: TRBV30
CDR3aa: CAWTRQGAGQPQHF
CDR3nt: TGTGCCTGGACCAGACAGGGGGCCGGTCAGCCCCAGCATTTT

d_gene: -
abundance: -
j_gene: TRBJ2-1
v_gene: TRBV28
CDR3aa: CASSLAGSSYNEQFF
CDR3nt: TGTGCCAGCAGTTTAGCGGGGTCCTCCTACAATGAGCAGTTCTTC

d_gene: TRBD2
abundance: -
j_gene: TRBJ2-3
v_gene: TRBV5-4
CDR3aa: CASSPSGPSTDTQYF
CDR3nt: TGTGCCAGCAGTCCTAGCGGGCCTAGCACAGATACGCAGTATTTT

d_gene: -
abundance: -
j_gene: TRBJ1-6
v_gene: TRBV27
CDR3aa: CASSFRGPIWPLHF
CDR3nt: TGTGCCAGCAGTTTTCGAGGCCCCATCTGGCCCCTCCACTTT